This TCR beta chain came from a study of lymphopenia after photon versus proton radiotherapy. The germline CDR1 and CDR2 sequences are MNHEY and SMNVEV (reference sequence). V was shortened by 6 bases and J by 7 bases, with 21 bases between the two germline ends. This CDR3 is built from 15 residues. The protocol was immunoSEQ multiplex PCR, while the TCRdb copy is restricted to in-frame clones and leaves out a portion. The sample lists 29,000 or so clones, approximately 86% occurring once. The sequence was obtained from a woman aged 60-75 years with cholangiocarcinoma. Some clones in this sample may be carry-over from other donors' samples. The gene calls are TRBV27 and TRBJ1-2; D remains unclear. The input for sequencing was peripheral blood, taken from a patient treated with proton-based radiotherapy. Here the CDR3 DNA reads TGTGCCAGCAGCCCTACGGGGAGAGCCGGGTCTGGCTACACCTTC. This translates into CASSPTGRAGSGYTF.